This T cell receptor beta chain was observed in a study of blood T cell repertoires in COVID-19. Enrolment of Seattle patients took place during active infection, and they were followed longitudinally. Method: immunoSEQ multiplex PCR; TCRdb's copy keeps in-frame clones and lacks some. The sample lists around 250,000 clones; around 91% were seen once. The germline V gene encodes CDR1 MDHEN and CDR2 SYDVKM. V was shortened by 6 bases and J by 2 bases, with 11 bases between the two germline ends. CDR3 length equals 13 residues. This rearrangement joins TRBV28 to TRBJ2-7; a possible D gene is TRBD1 (6 bases). This TCR derives from a woman in her sixties with COVID-19, enrolled during active disease. Sequenced sample: peripheral blood. In nucleotides, the CDR3 is TGTGCCAGCAGACCACAGGGAACCTACGAGCAGTACTTC. Protein: CASRPQGTYEQYF. The whole variable domain, filled in from reference TRBV28 and TRBJ2-7, reads DVKVTQSSRYLVKRTGEKVFLECVQDMDHENMFWYRQDPGLGLRLIYFSYDVKMKEKGDIPEGYSVSREKKERFSLILESASTNQTSMYLCASRPQGTYEQYFGPGTRLTVT.